What follows is one T cell receptor beta chain and its context. Its antigen is not known. These data are taken from a study of cytomegalovirus exposure and HLA in healthy donors. Study-wide results and caveats: Accounts indicate the classifier identified cytomegalovirus status with strong specificity and sensitivity.

The germline V gene encodes CDR1 SGHRS and CDR2 YFSETQ. This CDR3 is built from 15 residues. With 1 base clipped from V and 4 bases from J, the junction kept 8 bases outside the gene matches. It was with 60 Vbeta and 13 Jbeta primers that the PCR ran. Produced via immunoSEQ multiplex PCR; TCRdb's table is partial and in-frame only. The sample includes 210,000 or so clones, 70% to 85% of them seen just once. Source material: PBMCs. The receptor comes from a girl aged 2 to 10 in good health and CMV-seronegative. The rearrangement links TRBV5-1 to TRBJ2-7, with TRBD1 matching over 7 bases. The DNA for the CDR3 is TGCGCCAGCAGCTTGTACGGGACAGAGGATTACGAGCAGTACTTC. It encodes CASSLYGTEDYEQYF.